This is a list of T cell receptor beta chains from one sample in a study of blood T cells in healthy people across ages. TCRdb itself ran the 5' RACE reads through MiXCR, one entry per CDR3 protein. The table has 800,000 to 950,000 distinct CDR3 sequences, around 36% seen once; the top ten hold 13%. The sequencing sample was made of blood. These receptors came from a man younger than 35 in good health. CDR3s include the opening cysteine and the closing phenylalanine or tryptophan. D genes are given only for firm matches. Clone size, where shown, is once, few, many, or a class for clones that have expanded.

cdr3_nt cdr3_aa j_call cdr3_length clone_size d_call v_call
TGTGCCAGCAGGCCTCAGGCCGGGCCAGGCAACACTGAAGCTTTCTTT CASRPQAGPGNTEAFF TRBJ1-1 16 NA NA TRBV28
TGTGCCAGCAGCAAAGCCTCGCGGGGTGGAAACTACGAGCAGTACTTC CASSKASRGGNYEQYF TRBJ2-7 16 few NA TRBV21-1
TGCAGTGCTAGAGCCTTCGCAGAGGTTAACATTCAGTACTTC CSARAFAEVNIQYF TRBJ2-4 14 few NA TRBV20-1
TGTGCCAGCAGTGAAGGGGCAGGGGGCCTCTACAATGAGCAGTTCTTC CASSEGAGGLYNEQFF TRBJ2-1 16 NA TRBD1 TRBV25-1
TGTGCCAGCAGCCAGTGGGGACAGGGTTCCGGACCTAACTATGGCTACACCTTC CASSQWGQGSGPNYGYTF TRBJ1-2 18 few TRBD1 TRBV3-1
TGTGCCACCAGCAGAGATCAGAACAGGGGGCCTTATTTTGGATTTCAGCCCCAGCATTTT CATSRDQNRGPYFGFQPQHF TRBJ1-5 20 once TRBD1 TRBV15
TGTGCCAGCAGTTACGCGTCCCAAGAGGATACGCAGTATTTT CASSYASQEDTQYF TRBJ2-3 14 few NA TRBV6-6
TGTGCCAGCAGTTCCCGCGACAGCTTCGTGGAGACCCAGTACTTC CASSSRDSFVETQYF TRBJ2-5 15 NA NA TRBV6-5
TGCAGTGCTAGAGATAGTCCAGGGATGGTAGGCAATCAGCCCCAGCATTTT CSARDSPGMVGNQPQHF TRBJ1-5 17 NA NA TRBV20-1
TGTGCCAGCAGTTTAGGGGGGGTTTCTGGGGCCAACGTCCTGACTTTC CASSLGGVSGANVLTF TRBJ2-6 16 many NA TRBV12-3/TRBV12-4
TGTGCCAGCAGCCAAAATTACAGGGGGAATTCACCCCTCCACTTT CASSQNYRGNSPLHF TRBJ1-6 15 NA TRBD1 TRBV3-1
TGTGCCAGCTCACGGCTCCCTGGGGGGGGGCAGTTCTTC CASSRLPGGGQFF TRBJ2-1 13 NA TRBD2 TRBV6-5
TGCGCCAGCAGCCTCTCCCAGAAGGGTGAGCAGTTCTTC CASSLSQKGEQFF TRBJ2-1 13 many NA TRBV4-3
TGTGCCAGCAGAAGACTGGCCTCCTACGAGCAGTACTTC CASRRLASYEQYF TRBJ2-7 13 few NA TRBV27
TGTGCCAACAGCCTTAATCCGGGGGCTGGAGAGACCCAGTACTTC CANSLNPGAGETQYF TRBJ2-5 15 NA NA TRBV3-1
TGTGCCAGCAGTCCATGGCGCCCCGGCTCCTACAATGAGCAGTTCTTC CASSPWRPGSYNEQFF TRBJ2-1 16 NA NA TRBV27
TGTGCCATCAGCGATGGGGCGGTGAGTTACGAGCAGTACTTC CAISDGAVSYEQYF TRBJ2-7 14 few NA TRBV10-3
TGTGCCAGCCTCAAGGAAAGGGGCTACACCTTC CASLKERGYTF TRBJ1-2 11 few NA TRBV2
TGTGCCAGTAGTAGGGGGACCGAGTTGAACTATGGCTACACCTTC CASSRGTELNYGYTF TRBJ1-2 15 NA NA TRBV6-2/TRBV6-3
TGTGCCAGCAGTCCGGACAGTGGTACGCAGTATTTT CASSPDSGTQYF TRBJ2-3 12 many NA TRBV12-3/TRBV12-4
TGTGCCAGCAGCGGACGTCTAATTGGTACGCAGTATTTT CASSGRLIGTQYF TRBJ2-3 13 NA NA TRBV7-2
TGTACCAGCAGCCCAGTTCTTGGGCCCAATCAGCCCCAGCATTTT CTSSPVLGPNQPQHF TRBJ1-5 15 NA NA TRBV6-5
TGTGCCAGCAGTGATGTGGGCTACGAGCAGTACTTC CASSDVGYEQYF TRBJ2-7 12 few NA TRBV6-1
TGTGCCAGCAGACCGATCGACAGGGGTGGCTACACCTTC CASRPIDRGGYTF TRBJ1-2 13 NA TRBD1 TRBV12-3/TRBV12-4
TGCAGTGCTAGAGACGGGGACAGAGCTACCTACGAGCAGTACTTC CSARDGDRATYEQYF TRBJ2-7 15 few TRBD1 TRBV20-1
TGCAGCGTCGAAGAAGGGTCCCTAATAGGGGAGACCCAGTACTTC CSVEEGSLIGETQYF TRBJ2-5 15 many NA TRBV29-1
TGTGCCAGCATGGGGCCAGGGGACTATGGCTACACCTTC CASMGPGDYGYTF TRBJ1-2 13 few NA TRBV27
TGTGCCAGCAGCCCCCAGGAGGTCCTGAACACTGAAGCTTTCTTT CASSPQEVLNTEAFF TRBJ1-1 15 NA NA TRBV7-6
TGTGCCACCTCCTTCTTGGATACGCAGTATTTT CATSFLDTQYF TRBJ2-3 11 many NA TRBV12-3/TRBV12-4
TGTGCCAGCAGTACAGACAGATTAGTCAATGAGCAGTTCTTC CASSTDRLVNEQFF TRBJ2-1 14 NA NA TRBV25-1
TGTGCCACCAGCAGACAACAGTACCAAGAGACCCAGTACTTC CATSRQQYQETQYF TRBJ2-5 14 many NA TRBV15
TGTGCCAGCAGTTCTACAGGGGGCAGGCAGCCCCAGCATTTT CASSSTGGRQPQHF TRBJ1-5 14 few TRBD1 TRBV6-5
TGTGCTTCGCGGAGGAGCGGGGATACCTACGAGCAGTACTTC CASRRSGDTYEQYF TRBJ2-7 14 many TRBD2 TRBV27
TGTGCCAGCAGTTTATCGGGACTAGCGGGGGCGGACTCCTACAATGAGCAGTTCTTC CASSLSGLAGADSYNEQFF TRBJ2-1 19 NA TRBD2 TRBV27
TGCAGTGCAACCTTAGCGGGGGGGCTAAAGACCCAGTACTTC CSATLAGGLKTQYF TRBJ2-5 14 many TRBD2 TRBV20-1
TGCGCCAGCAGGCCGGGGGGGAGCTCCTACAATGAGCAGTACTTC CASRPGGSSYNEQYF TRBJ2-7 15 NA TRBD2 TRBV5-1
TGTGCCAGCAGTTCGACAGGGACGAACACCGGGGAGCTGTTTTTT CASSSTGTNTGELFF TRBJ2-2 15 NA TRBD1 TRBV12-3/TRBV12-4
TGTGCCAGCAGCCAAGAATGGGCCCAAGAGACCCAGTACTTC CASSQEWAQETQYF TRBJ2-5 14 few NA TRBV3-1
TGCAGTGCTACCAAGAGCTCCTACAATGAGCAGTACTTC CSATKSSYNEQYF TRBJ2-7 13 NA NA TRBV20-1
TGTGCCAGCAGCCAGTTTTACTCACCGGGACTAGCGGGGGAACTCCAAGAGACCCAGTACTTC CASSQFYSPGLAGELQETQYF TRBJ2-5 21 NA TRBD2 TRBV4-2
TGTGCCGGCAGAGACGGGACAGGGGAGCAGTACTTC CAGRDGTGEQYF TRBJ2-5 12 NA TRBD1 TRBV12-3/TRBV12-4
TGTGCCAGCAGTTACCGGGACAGGGGGGCGAACACTGAAGCTTTCTTT CASSYRDRGANTEAFF TRBJ1-1 16 NA TRBD1 TRBV6-6
TGTGCCAGCAGCGTAGAGGGACAGGGGTCCTACAATGAGCAGTTCTTC CASSVEGQGSYNEQFF TRBJ2-1 16 NA TRBD1 TRBV9
TGTGCCAGCGGTCCCCACATTGCGGATACGCAGTATTTT CASGPHIADTQYF TRBJ2-3 13 many NA TRBV12-3/TRBV12-4
TGCAGTGCTGACGGTCTAGCGGGGGTCAATGAGCAGTTCTTC CSADGLAGVNEQFF TRBJ2-1 14 NA TRBD2 TRBV20-1
TGTGCCAGCAGTTACGACAGGGACTATGGCTACACCTTC CASSYDRDYGYTF TRBJ1-2 13 many TRBD1 TRBV6-5
TGTGCCAGCTCACCGCAAACGCCCGGCCTAGCGGGGGGCGATGAGCAGTTCTTC CASSPQTPGLAGGDEQFF TRBJ2-1 18 NA TRBD2 TRBV18
TGTGCCAGCAGTGAAGTGCAGGGATACAATGAGCAGTTCTTC CASSEVQGYNEQFF TRBJ2-1 14 few NA TRBV25-1
TGTGCCAGCAGCCAAGATTTTCGACAGAAAGATACGCAGTATTTT CASSQDFRQKDTQYF TRBJ2-3 15 many NA TRBV3-1
TGCAGTGCCCGAGGGACTAGCACCTACGAGCAGTACTTC CSARGTSTYEQYF TRBJ2-7 13 NA TRBD2 TRBV20-1
TGTGCCAGCAGCGCTACCCAGGGTCGGGTGACCCAGTACTTC CASSATQGRVTQYF TRBJ2-5 14 NA NA TRBV5-6
TGCAGTGCTAGAGACAGGGGGTTCTCCTCCTACAATGAGCAGTACTTC CSARDRGFSSYNEQYF TRBJ2-7 16 few TRBD1 TRBV20-1
TGTGCCAGCAGCTCCACCGACTGGGACAGCAAATATGGCTACACCTTC CASSSTDWDSKYGYTF TRBJ1-2 16 few TRBD1 TRBV7-9
TGTGCCAGCAGAACTAGCGGGGGGAATTACAATGAGCAGTTCTTC CASRTSGGNYNEQFF TRBJ2-1 15 once TRBD2 TRBV7-3
TGCGCCAGCAGCTCCCGGGGACAAGGGGGTTTGGAGACCCAGTACTTC CASSSRGQGGLETQYF TRBJ2-5 16 NA NA TRBV5-1
TGTGCCAGCAGGAATCTTATACAAAATGGGGAGACCCAGTACTTC CASRNLIQNGETQYF TRBJ2-5 15 NA NA TRBV28